Below, one TCR beta chain is given with its context. In the study's own analysis: By means of reference gene primer amplification, nucleated cell counts were estimated. Generated by immunoSEQ multiplex PCR, the TCRdb table keeps only in-frame clones and is missing some. The V and J calls and clone size are taken from that table; D and trimming were inferred from the DNA. The repertoire holds roughly 330,000 clones, 86% seen once, with about 1.6% in the top ten. Per the germline V gene, CDR1 is SGDLS and CDR2 is YYNGEE. Trimming removed 4 bases from V and 4 bases from J; junction bases left unmatched: 5. This CDR3 is 15 amino acids long. The source of the sample is a study of blood T cell repertoires in COVID-19. On the study more broadly: COVID-19 samples from acute and convalescent phases originated in the United States, Italy and Spain.

The chain joins TRBV9 to TRBJ2-1, with 10 bases aligning to TRBD1. The material sequenced was peripheral blood. The sequence was collected from a woman aged 45 to 65 with acute or convalescent COVID-19. The CDR3 loop reads CASSPRQGAYNEQFF. CDR3 coding DNA: TGTGCCAGCAGCCCTCGACAGGGGGCTTACAATGAGCAGTTCTTC.